This T cell receptor (beta chain) derives from a study of blood T cell repertoires in COVID-19. On the study more broadly: There were acute and convalescent COVID-19 samples, and they came from the United States, Italy and Spain. Sources were T cells, B-cell-depleted T cells, or PBMCs; the material itself was cDNA or gDNA.

Original processing notes: Reference gene primer amplification gave estimated nucleated cell counts. Profiling relied on immunoSEQ multiplex PCR, and the TCRdb table lists in-frame clones only, not all of them. From that table come the V and J calls and clone size; the DNA was used to work out D and trimming. The data show about 68,000 clones, 70% to 90% seen once. J gave up 10 bases and V 3 bases, and 7 bases lay outside the gene matches. Germline values: CDR1 SEHNR, CDR2 FQNEAQ (reference sequence). The CDR3 spans 15 residues. The specimen was peripheral blood. The rearrangement links TRBV7-9 to TRBJ1-6; 9 nucleotides line up with TRBD1. The sequence came from a man aged 45 to 65 with acute or convalescent COVID-19. This CDR3 reads CASSFVGTGPSPLHF. The CDR3 region has the DNA TGTGCCAGCAGCTTTGTCGGGACAGGGCCCTCACCCCTCCACTTT.